The 20 T cell receptor beta chains below all came from one sample that was sequenced in a study of OX40 agonist ivuxolimab in advanced cancers. Sequencing was performed with immunoSEQ multiplex PCR; in TCRdb, only in-frame clones are kept and a portion is missing. The sample holds about 68,000 clones, around 85% seen once. The sample in question was CD4+ or CD8+ T cells sorted from blood, obtained in a trial of the OX40 agonist ivuxolimab. Every receptor here comes from an adult with an advanced solid tumor such as melanoma, head and neck, liver or kidney cancer.

The rearrangement links TRBV7-9 to TRBJ1-3, with 8 bases lining up with TRBD1. Germline values: CDR1 SEHNR, CDR2 FQNEAQ (reference sequence). There are 15 residues in the CDR3. V was clipped by 5 bases and J by 4 bases; unmatched bases: 7. This CDR3 is CASSPQGARGNTIYF. Written as DNA, the CDR3 is TGTGCCAGCAGCCCCCAGGGGGCGCGAGGAAACACCATATATTTT.

V and J are TRBV5-1 and TRBJ2-3; 7 bases match TRBD1. The CDR3 is made up of 14 amino acids. Germline assignment: CDR1 SGHRS and CDR2 YFSETQ. V lost 4 bases, J lost 4 bases, and 6 bases stayed unmatched. CDR3 DNA: TGCGCCAGCAGCGTAGCAGGGGGTCCAGATACGCAGTATTTT. Translated, it gives CASSVAGGPDTQYF.

The gene calls are TRBV7-8 and TRBJ1-6, with D unclear. V was shortened by 5 bases and J by 7 bases, with 12 bases between the two germline ends. Germline V gene data show CDR1 as SGHVS and CDR2 as FQNEAQ. This CDR3 has 14 residues. CDR3 DNA: TGTGCCAGCAGCCCCCAGCTAGGCAATTCACCCCTCCACTTT. This sequence encodes CASSPQLGNSPLHF.

The V gene is TRBV11-2, the J gene TRBJ1-6; D is undetermined. The V gene's germline CDR1 is SGHAT and CDR2 FQNNGV. V was trimmed by 3 bases and J by 7 bases, leaving 16 bases between them. The CDR3 consists of 16 residues. The DNA for the CDR3 is TGTGCCAGCAGCTTGGACGGGTGGGCCGTAAATTCACCCCTCCACTTT. This encodes CASSLDGWAVNSPLHF.

This clone was counted a single time. The J gene is TRBJ1-6, the V gene TRBV2, with 8 bases that match TRBD1. V dropped 7 bases and J dropped 3; count of bases not matched to a gene: 5. The CDR3 totals 15 residues. CDR1 and CDR2 from the germline V gene are SNHLY and FYNNEI. The DNA of the CDR3 is TGTGCCAGCAACAGGGACAGGTACTATAATTCACCCCTCCACTTT. It codes for CASNRDRYYNSPLHF.

This clone was seen more than once but under ten times. This chain links TRBV5-1 with TRBJ2-7; the D call may be TRBD1 or TRBD2 (5 bases each). Between the trimmed V and J ends, which lost 2 bases and 7 bases, there was a span of 19 bases. Germline V lookup: CDR1 SGHRS, CDR2 YFSETQ. This CDR3 spans 15 amino acids. The CDR3 DNA follows: TGCGCCAGCAGCTTCGCCCCGGGGCCCCTGGAGGAGCAGTACTTC. It is translated as CASSFAPGPLEEQYF. The whole variable domain, remainder taken from reference TRBV5-1 and TRBJ2-7, is KAGVTQTPRYLIKTRGQQVTLSCSPISGHRSVSWYQQTPGQGLQFLFEYFSETQRNKGNFPGRFSGRQFSNSRSEMNVSTLELGDSALYLCASSFAPGPLEEQYFGPGTRLTVT.

The J gene is TRBJ2-7, the V gene TRBV30; the match to TRBD2 covers 8 bases. The germline V gene has CDR1 GTSNPN and CDR2 SVGIG (reference sequence). With 3 bases clipped from V and 4 bases from J, the junction kept 8 bases outside the gene matches. The CDR3 is 14 residues long. This CDR3 is CAWSPPAGAYEQYF. CDR3 nucleotides: TGTGCCTGGAGCCCCCCAGCGGGGGCGTACGAGCAGTACTTC.

The rearrangement joins TRBV18 to TRBJ2-5; D unresolved. Trimming took 3 bases from V and 2 from J, leaving 16 bases between them. The CDR3 runs 16 residues. In germline, CDR1 is KGHSH, CDR2 LQKENI. The CDR3 DNA reads as TGTGCCAGCTCACCTCTCGCGCAAACTCCACAAGAGACCCAGTACTTC. It translates to CASSPLAQTPQETQYF.

This clone has only one observation. V usage is TRBV6-5 and J usage is TRBJ1-2; TRBD1 matches at 7 bases. CDR1 MNHEY and CDR2 SVGAGI come from the germline V gene. Trimming removed 8 bases from V and 4 bases from J; junction bases left unmatched: 10. CDR3 length: 14 residues. The chain's CDR3 is CASGKTGFGYGYTF. The DNA for the CDR3 is TGTGCCAGCGGAAAGACAGGGTTTGGCTATGGCTACACCTTC.

The V and J genes are TRBV19 and TRBJ1-4, with D possibly TRBD1 on 6 matching bases. Per germline, CDR1 LNHDA and CDR2 SQIVND (reference sequence). The CDR3 is 12 amino acids. Trimming stripped 8 bases from V and 5 bases from J, with 9 bases between. CDR3 in amino acids: CASSQGNEKLFF. CDR3 sequence (DNA): TGTGCCAGTTCACAGGGAAATGAAAAACTGTTTTTT.

This chain joins TRBV18 and TRBJ1-1; 8 bases map to TRBD1. The CDR3 is made up of 15 amino acids. Germline values: CDR1 KGHSH, CDR2 LQKENI. Trimming cost V 5 bases and J 3 bases; bases outside gene matches: 8. The CDR3 reads CASSKAGGVDTEAFF. The DNA for the CDR3 is TGTGCCAGCTCAAAAGCAGGGGGCGTCGACACTGAAGCTTTCTTT.

The chain couples TRBV2 to TRBJ1-3; a possible D gene is TRBD1 (5 bases). The germline V gene encodes CDR1 SNHLY and CDR2 FYNNEI. V lost 5 bases to trimming and J lost 1 base, with 6 bases between them. CDR3 length: 13 amino acids. The CDR3 here is CASSRQSGNTIYF. DNA of the CDR3: TGTGCCAGCAGTCGACAGTCTGGAAACACCATATATTTT.

The chain employs TRBV5-1 and TRBJ1-5; no clear D gene. Per germline, CDR1 SGHRS and CDR2 YFSETQ. Trimming stripped 0 bases from V and 3 bases from J, with 7 bases between. This CDR3 is built from 14 residues. CDR3 DNA sequence: TGCGCCAGCAGCTTGGATGGCCCCAATCAGCCCCAGCATTTT. Translating gives CASSLDGPNQPQHF. Full variable domain (rest looked up from reference TRBV5-1 and TRBJ1-5): KAGVTQTPRYLIKTRGQQVTLSCSPISGHRSVSWYQQTPGQGLQFLFEYFSETQRNKGNFPGRFSGRQFSNSRSEMNVSTLELGDSALYLCASSLDGPNQPQHFGDGTRLSIL.

This chain connects TRBV18 to TRBJ1-6; no clear D. CDR1 and CDR2 from the germline V gene are KGHSH and LQKENI. The CDR3 covers 13 residues. V was cut by 2 bases and J by 8 bases, with 7 bases left in between. The CDR3 bases are TGTGCCAGCTCACCAGGGTATGATTCACCCCTCCACTTT. Protein product: CASSPGYDSPLHF. The full variable domain, rest sourced from reference TRBV18 and TRBJ1-6, is NAGVMQNPRHLVRRRGQEARLRCSPMKGHSHVYWYRQLPEEGLKFMVYLQKENIIDESGMPKERFSAEFPKEGPSILRIQQVVRGDSAAYFCASSPGYDSPLHFGNGTRLTVT.

This sequence joins TRBV18 and TRBJ2-7, with D unresolved. The CDR3 has 15 amino acids. V lost 0 bases and J lost 1, with 10 bases in between. Germline V gives CDR1 KGHSH, CDR2 LQKENI. The CDR3 sequence: CASSPPSGRSYEQYF. CDR3 nucleotides: TGTGCCAGCTCACCACCCTCCGGCAGATCCTACGAGCAGTACTTC.

The V call is TRBV7-2, the J call TRBJ2-1; D tentatively fits TRBD1 or TRBD2 (5 bases each). Trimming took 4 bases from V and 8 from J, leaving 12 bases between them. In germline, CDR1 is SGHTA, CDR2 FQGNSA. The CDR3 contains 13 residues. The CDR3 DNA reads as TGTGCCAGCAGCTCTCCTGGGACCTATGAGCAGTTCTTC. The encoded protein is CASSSPGTYEQFF.

The chain combines TRBV5-4 with TRBJ1-2, with D possibly being TRBD1 (5 bases). Germline CDR1 reads SGHNT; CDR2 reads YYREEE (reference sequence). Trimming took off 5 bases at V and 8 bases at J, with 19 bases between the two ends. The CDR3 covers 14 residues. The CDR3 DNA reads TGTGCCAGCAGGGGGGACCCTGGGACGGGAGGCTACACCTTC. It translates to CASRGDPGTGGYTF.

This clone was observed a few times. The chain employs TRBV11-2 and TRBJ1-2; D is ambiguous. Germline V lookup: CDR1 SGHAT, CDR2 FQNNGV. The CDR3 contains 13 residues. V was clipped by 5 bases and J by 6 bases, with 13 bases between them. The CDR3 nucleotides are TGTGCCAGCAGCCCTATACCCTCCCATGGCTACACCTTC. It specifies CASSPIPSHGYTF.

The chain links TRBV6-5 to TRBJ1-5; 8 bases are a match to TRBD1. The CDR3 consists of 14 residues. J was trimmed by 5 bases and V by 8 bases; bases with no gene match: 8. Germline V CDR1 and CDR2: MNHEY, SVGAGI. The CDR3 here is CASWTGLNYQPQHF. CDR3 DNA sequence: TGTGCCAGCTGGACAGGGTTGAATTATCAGCCCCAGCATTTT.

The chain employs TRBV9 and TRBJ2-5, with D maybe TRBD1 (6 bases). V was pared by 9 bases and J by 7 bases, with 19 bases between. The CDR3 sequence is 13 residues long. Germline V gene sequence: CDR1 SGDLS, CDR2 YYNGEE. CDR3 in amino acids: CATENRAAGTQYF. The CDR3 bases are TGTGCCACCGAGAACAGGGCGGCGGGGACCCAGTACTTC.